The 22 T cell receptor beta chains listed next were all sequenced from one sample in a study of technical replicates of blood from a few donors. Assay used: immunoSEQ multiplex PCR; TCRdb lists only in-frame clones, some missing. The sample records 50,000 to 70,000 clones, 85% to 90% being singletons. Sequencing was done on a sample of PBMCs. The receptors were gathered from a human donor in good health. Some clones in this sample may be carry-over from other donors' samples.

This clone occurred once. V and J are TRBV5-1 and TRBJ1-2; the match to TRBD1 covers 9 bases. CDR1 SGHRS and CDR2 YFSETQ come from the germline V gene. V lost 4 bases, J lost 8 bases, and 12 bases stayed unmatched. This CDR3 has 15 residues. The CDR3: CASSPNSGTGLGYTF. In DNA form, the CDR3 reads TGCGCCAGCAGCCCTAACTCCGGGACAGGGCTGGGCTACACCTTC.

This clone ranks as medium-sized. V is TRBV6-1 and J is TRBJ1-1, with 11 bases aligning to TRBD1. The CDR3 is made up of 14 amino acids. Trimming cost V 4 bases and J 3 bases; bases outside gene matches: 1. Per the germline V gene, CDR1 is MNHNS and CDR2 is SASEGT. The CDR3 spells CASSGTGGYTEAFF. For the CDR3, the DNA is TGTGCCAGCAGTGGGACAGGGGGCTACACTGAAGCTTTCTTT.

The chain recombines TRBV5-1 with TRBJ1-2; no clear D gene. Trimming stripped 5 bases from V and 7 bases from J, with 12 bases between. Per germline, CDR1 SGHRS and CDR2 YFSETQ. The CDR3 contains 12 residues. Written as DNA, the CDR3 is TGCGCCAGCAGGGTATCCGAGGGTGGCTACACCTTC. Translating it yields CASRVSEGGYTF.

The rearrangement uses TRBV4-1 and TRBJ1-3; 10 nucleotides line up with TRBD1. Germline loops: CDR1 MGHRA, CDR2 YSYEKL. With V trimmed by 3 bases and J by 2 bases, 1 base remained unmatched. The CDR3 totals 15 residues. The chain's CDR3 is CASSQGQGTGNTIYF. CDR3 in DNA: TGCGCCAGCAGCCAGGGACAGGGGACTGGAAACACCATATATTTT.

The chain's CDR3 is CASSYSHQLKGNTIYF. The CDR3 DNA follows: TGTGCCAGCAGTTACTCACACCAATTGAAGGGAAACACCATATATTTT. The V gene is TRBV6-5, the J gene TRBJ1-3, with D uncertain. This CDR3 is 16 amino acids long. Germline lookup yields CDR1 MNHEY and CDR2 SVGAGI. Trimming removed 0 bases from V and 4 bases from J, with 13 bases in between.

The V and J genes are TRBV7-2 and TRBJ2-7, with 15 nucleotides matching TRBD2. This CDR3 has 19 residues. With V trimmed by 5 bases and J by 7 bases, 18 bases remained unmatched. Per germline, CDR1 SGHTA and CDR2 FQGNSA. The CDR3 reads CASSLSTGTSGRKGLEQYF. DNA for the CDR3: TGTGCCAGCAGCCTAAGCACGGGGACTAGCGGGAGGAAGGGGCTGGAGCAGTACTTC.

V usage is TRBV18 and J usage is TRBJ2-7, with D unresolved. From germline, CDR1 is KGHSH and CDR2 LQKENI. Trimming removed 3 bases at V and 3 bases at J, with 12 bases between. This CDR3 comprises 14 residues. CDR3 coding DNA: TGTGCCAGCTCACCCTTCGATGGCAACTACGAGCAGTACTTC. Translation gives CASSPFDGNYEQYF.

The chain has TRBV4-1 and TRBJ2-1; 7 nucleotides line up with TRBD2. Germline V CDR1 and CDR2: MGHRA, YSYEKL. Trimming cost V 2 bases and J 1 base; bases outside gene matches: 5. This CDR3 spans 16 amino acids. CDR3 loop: CASSQLSGVSYNEQFF. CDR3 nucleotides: TGCGCCAGCAGCCAACTAAGCGGGGTATCCTACAATGAGCAGTTCTTC.

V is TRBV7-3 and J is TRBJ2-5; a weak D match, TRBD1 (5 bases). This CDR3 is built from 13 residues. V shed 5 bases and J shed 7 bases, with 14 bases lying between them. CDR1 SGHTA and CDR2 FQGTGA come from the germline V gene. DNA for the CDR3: TGTGCCAGCAGCGCAGACAGTCTCGGGACCCAGTACTTC. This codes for CASSADSLGTQYF.

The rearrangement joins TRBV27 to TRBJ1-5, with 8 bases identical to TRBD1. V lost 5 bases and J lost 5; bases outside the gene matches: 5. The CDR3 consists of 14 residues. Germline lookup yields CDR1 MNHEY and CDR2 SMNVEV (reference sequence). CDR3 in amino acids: CASSPRTGYQPQHF. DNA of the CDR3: TGTGCCAGCAGTCCCCGGACAGGGTATCAGCCCCAGCATTTT.

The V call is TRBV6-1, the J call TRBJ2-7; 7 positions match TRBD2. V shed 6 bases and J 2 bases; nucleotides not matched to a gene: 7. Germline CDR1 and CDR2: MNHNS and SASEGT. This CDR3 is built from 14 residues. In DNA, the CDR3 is TGTGCCAGCAGAATCACCCGGGGGGCCTACGAGCAGTACTTC. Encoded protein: CASRITRGAYEQYF.

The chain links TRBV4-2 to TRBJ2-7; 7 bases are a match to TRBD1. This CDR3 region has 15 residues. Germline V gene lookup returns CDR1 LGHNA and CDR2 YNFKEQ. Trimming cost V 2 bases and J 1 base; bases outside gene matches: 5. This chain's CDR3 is CASSQKPGQSYEQYF. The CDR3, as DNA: TGTGCCAGCAGCCAAAAACCGGGACAGTCCTACGAGCAGTACTTC.

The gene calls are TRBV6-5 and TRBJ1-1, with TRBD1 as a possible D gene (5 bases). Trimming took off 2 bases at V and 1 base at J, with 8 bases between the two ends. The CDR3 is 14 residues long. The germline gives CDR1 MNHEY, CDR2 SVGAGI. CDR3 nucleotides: TGTGCCAGCAGTTACACGACAGAGAACACTGAAGCTTTCTTT. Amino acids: CASSYTTENTEAFF.

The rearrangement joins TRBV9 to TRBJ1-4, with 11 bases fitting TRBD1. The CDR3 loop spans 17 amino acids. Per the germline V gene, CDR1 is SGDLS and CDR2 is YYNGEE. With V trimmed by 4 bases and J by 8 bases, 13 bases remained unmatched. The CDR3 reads CASSLRPGTGGGEKLFF. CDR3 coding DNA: TGTGCCAGCAGCTTACGCCCCGGGACAGGGGGGGGAGAAAAACTGTTTTTT.

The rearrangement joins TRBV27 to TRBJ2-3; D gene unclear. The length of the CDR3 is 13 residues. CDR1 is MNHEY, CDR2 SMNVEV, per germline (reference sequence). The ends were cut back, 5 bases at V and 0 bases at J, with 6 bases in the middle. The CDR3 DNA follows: TGTGCCAGCAGTGAGGTTAGCACAGATACGCAGTATTTT. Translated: CASSEVSTDTQYF.

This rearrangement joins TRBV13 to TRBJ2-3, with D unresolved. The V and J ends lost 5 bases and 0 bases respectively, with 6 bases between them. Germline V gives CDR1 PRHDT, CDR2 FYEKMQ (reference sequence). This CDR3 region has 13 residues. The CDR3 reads CASSKLSTDTQYF. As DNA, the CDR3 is TGTGCCAGCAGCAAACTAAGCACAGATACGCAGTATTTT.

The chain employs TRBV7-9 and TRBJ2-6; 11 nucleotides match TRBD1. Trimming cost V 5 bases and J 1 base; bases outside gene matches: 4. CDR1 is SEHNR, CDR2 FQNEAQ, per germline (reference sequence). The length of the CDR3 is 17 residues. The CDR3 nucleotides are TGTGCCAGCAGCGCGGACAGGGGGCAGTCTGGGGCCAACGTCCTGACTTTC. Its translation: CASSADRGQSGANVLTF.

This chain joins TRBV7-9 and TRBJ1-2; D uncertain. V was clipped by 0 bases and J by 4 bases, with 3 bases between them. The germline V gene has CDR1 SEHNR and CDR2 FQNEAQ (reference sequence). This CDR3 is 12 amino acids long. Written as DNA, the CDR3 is TGTGCCAGCAGCTTAGCCAGCTATGGCTACACCTTC. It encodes CASSLASYGYTF.

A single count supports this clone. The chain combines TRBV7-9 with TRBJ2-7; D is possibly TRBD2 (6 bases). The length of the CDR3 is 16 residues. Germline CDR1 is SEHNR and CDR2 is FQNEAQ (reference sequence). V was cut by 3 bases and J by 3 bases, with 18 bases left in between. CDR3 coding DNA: TGTGCCAGCAGCTTTAAAGGTACGGCGGGAAGCTACGAGCAGTACTTC. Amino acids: CASSFKGTAGSYEQYF.

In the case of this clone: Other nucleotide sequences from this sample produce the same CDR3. This CDR3 is CASSQVGTDTQYF. The CDR3 nucleotides are TGTGCCAGCAGCCAAGTCGGCACAGATACGCAGTATTTT. V is TRBV4-2 and J is TRBJ2-3; no firm D call. Per the germline V gene, CDR1 is LGHNA and CDR2 is YNFKEQ. Between the trimmed V and J ends, which lost 1 base and 1 base, there was a span of 3 bases. This CDR3 contains 13 residues.

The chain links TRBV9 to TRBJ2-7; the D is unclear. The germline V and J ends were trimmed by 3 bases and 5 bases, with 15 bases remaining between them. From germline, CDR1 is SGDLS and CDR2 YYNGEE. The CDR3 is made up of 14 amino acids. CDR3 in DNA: TGTGCCAGCAGCGCCTCCGGCGGAATCGACGAGCAGTACTTC. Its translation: CASSASGGIDEQYF.

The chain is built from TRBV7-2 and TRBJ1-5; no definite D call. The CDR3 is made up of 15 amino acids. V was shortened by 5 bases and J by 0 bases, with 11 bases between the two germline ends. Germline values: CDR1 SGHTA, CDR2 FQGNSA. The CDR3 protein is CASSRVLDSNQPQHF. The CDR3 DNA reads TGTGCCAGCAGCCGGGTTCTTGATAGCAATCAGCCCCAGCATTTT.